In this sample, the clone carrying this T cell receptor beta chain turned up many times. Its target is not known. Sequence at one end of the junction differs from germline and may be a read error. Beta-chain TCR CDR3 regions were amplified from RNA transcripts. An initial RT-PCR round employing HTBI primers preceded a second-round multiplex PCR. TCRdb analysed the multiplex PCR reads with MiXCR anew, one entry per CDR3 protein. Of 300,000 to 350,000 distinct CDR3 sequences in the sample, 15% to 20% were seen once. The entry originates in a study of Graves' ophthalmopathy and Graves' hyperthyroidism. Study findings and constraints: The model flagged ophthalmopathy progression at roughly 71% sensitivity and under 75% specificity. Clonotypes were expanded in thyroid at above 0.001 frequency, and most also appeared in blood.

The CDR3 runs 15 residues. Germline-derived CDR1 and CDR2 are SGHAT and FQNNGV. Orbital computed tomography and thyroid ultrasound, along with TRAb, serum thyroxine and clinical symptoms, underpinned diagnosis. The receptor was isolated from an adult man with Graves' ophthalmopathy. Source material: peripheral blood. This chain links TRBV11-2 with TRBJ1-2, with D perhaps TRBD1 (5 bases). The CDR3 DNA reads as TGTGCCAGCAGCCTAGACGGGGGTTTAGGCTATGGCTACACCTTC. Translation: CASSLDGGLGYGYTF.